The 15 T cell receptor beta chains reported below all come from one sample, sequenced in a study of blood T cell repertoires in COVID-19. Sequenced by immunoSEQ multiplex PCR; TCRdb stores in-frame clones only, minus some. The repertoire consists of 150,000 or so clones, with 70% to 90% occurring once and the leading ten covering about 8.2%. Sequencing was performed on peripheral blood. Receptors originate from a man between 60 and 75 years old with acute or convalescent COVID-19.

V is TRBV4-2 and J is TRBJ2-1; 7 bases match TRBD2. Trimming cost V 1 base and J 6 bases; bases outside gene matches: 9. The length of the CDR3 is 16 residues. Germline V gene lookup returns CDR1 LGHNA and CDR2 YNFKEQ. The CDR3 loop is CASSQVGGGGLNEQFF. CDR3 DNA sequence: TGTGCCAGCAGCCAAGTTGGTGGGGGGGGACTCAATGAGCAGTTCTTC.

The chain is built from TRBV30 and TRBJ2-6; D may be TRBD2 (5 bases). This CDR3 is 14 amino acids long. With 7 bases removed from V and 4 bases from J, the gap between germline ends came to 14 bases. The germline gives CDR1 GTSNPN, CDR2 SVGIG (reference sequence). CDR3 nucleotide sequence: TGTGCCTTGGATGGGTCGGGAGGGGCCAACGTCCTGACTTTC. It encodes CALDGSGGANVLTF. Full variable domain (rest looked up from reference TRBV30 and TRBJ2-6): SQTIHQWPATLVQPVGSPLSLECTVEGTSNPNLYWYRQAAGRGLQLLFYSVGIGQISSEVPQNLSASRPQDRQFILSSKKLLLSDSGFYLCALDGSGGANVLTFGAGSRLTVL.

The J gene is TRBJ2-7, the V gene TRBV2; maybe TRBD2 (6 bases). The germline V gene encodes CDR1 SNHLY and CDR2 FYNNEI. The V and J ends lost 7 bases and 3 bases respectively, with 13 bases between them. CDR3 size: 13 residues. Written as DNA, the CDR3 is TGTGCCAGCACCCGGGGTAGCGGCTACGAGCAGTACTTC. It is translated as CASTRGSGYEQYF.

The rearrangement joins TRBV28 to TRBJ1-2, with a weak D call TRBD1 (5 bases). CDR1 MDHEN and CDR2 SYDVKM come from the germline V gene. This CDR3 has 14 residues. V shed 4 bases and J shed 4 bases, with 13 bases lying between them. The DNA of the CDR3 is TGTGCCAGCAGTTCCGGGCAACAGGTCTATGGCTACACCTTC. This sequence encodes CASSSGQQVYGYTF.

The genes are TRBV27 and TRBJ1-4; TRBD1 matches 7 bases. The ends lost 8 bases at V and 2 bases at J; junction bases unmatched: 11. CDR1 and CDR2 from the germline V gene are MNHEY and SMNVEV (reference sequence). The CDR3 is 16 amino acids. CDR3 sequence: CASSRKQGGTNEKLFF. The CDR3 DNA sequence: TGTGCCAGCTCCCGGAAACAAGGGGGCACTAATGAAAAACTGTTTTTT.

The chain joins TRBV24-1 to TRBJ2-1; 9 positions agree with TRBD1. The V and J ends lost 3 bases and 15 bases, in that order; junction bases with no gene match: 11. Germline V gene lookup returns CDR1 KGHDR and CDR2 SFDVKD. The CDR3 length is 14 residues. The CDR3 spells CATSDTWRGQGTFF. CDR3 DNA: TGTGCCACCAGTGATACTTGGCGGGGACAGGGTACGTTCTTC.

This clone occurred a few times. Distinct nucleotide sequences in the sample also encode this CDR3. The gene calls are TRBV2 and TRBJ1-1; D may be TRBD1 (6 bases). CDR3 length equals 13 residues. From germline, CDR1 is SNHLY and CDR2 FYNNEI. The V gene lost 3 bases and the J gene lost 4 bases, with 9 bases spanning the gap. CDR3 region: CASSDEGGTEAFF. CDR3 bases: TGTGCCAGCAGTGACGAAGGGGGCACTGAAGCTTTCTTT.

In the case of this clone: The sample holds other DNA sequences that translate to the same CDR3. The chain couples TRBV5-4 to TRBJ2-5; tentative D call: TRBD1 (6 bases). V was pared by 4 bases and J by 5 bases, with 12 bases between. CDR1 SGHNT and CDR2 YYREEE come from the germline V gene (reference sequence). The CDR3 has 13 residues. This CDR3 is CASSPRQGETQYF. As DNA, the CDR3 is TGTGCCAGCAGCCCAAGGCAGGGGGAGACCCAGTACTTC.

Written as DNA, the CDR3 is TGTGCCAGCAGCTTTAGACAGGGCTATAATGAAAAACTGTTTTTT. Amino acids: CASSFRQGYNEKLFF. The V and J genes are TRBV7-2 and TRBJ1-4; 7 nucleotides agree with TRBD1. V shed 3 bases and J 4 bases; nucleotides not matched to a gene: 5. The CDR3 is 15 amino acids. Germline V gene sequence: CDR1 SGHTA, CDR2 FQGNSA.

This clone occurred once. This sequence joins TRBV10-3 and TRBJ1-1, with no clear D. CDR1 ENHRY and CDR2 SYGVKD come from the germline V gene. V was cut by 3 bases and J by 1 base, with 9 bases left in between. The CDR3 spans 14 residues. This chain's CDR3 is CAISEMAGNTEAFF. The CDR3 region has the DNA TGTGCCATCAGTGAAATGGCAGGGAACACTGAAGCTTTCTTT.

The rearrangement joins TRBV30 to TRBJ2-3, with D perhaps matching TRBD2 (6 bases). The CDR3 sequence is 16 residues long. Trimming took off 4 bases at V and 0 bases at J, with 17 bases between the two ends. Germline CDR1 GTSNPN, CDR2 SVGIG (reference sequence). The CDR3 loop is CAWMRGSTPSTDTQYF. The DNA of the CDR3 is TGTGCCTGGATGCGGGGCTCTACCCCTAGCACAGATACGCAGTATTTT.

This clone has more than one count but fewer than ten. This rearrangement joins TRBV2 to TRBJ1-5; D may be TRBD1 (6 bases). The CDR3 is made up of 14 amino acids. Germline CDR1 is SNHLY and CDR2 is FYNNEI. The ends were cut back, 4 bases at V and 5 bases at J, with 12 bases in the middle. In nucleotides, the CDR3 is TGTGCCAGCAGTGGGGGGGGCAAGGATCAGCCCCAGCATTTT. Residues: CASSGGGKDQPQHF.

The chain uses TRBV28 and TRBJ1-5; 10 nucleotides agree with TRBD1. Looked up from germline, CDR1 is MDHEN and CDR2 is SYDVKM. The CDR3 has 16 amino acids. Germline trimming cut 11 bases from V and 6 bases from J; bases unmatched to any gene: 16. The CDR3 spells CAPRDRGPPRGQPQHF. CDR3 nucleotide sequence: TGTGCCCCCAGGGACAGGGGCCCACCGCGGGGTCAGCCCCAGCATTTT. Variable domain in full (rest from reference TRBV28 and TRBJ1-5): DVKVTQSSRYLVKRTGEKVFLECVQDMDHENMFWYRQDPGLGLRLIYFSYDVKMKEKGDIPEGYSVSREKKERFSLILESASTNQTSMYLCAPRDRGPPRGQPQHFGDGTRLSIL.

In DNA, the CDR3 is TGTGCCAGCAGCGTACCTTCTGGGGCCAACGTCCTGACTTTC. It is translated as CASSVPSGANVLTF. The genes are TRBV9 and TRBJ2-6, with unresolved D. This CDR3 is 14 amino acids long. Trimming took 1 base from V and 1 from J, leaving 3 bases between them. Germline lookup yields CDR1 SGDLS and CDR2 YYNGEE.

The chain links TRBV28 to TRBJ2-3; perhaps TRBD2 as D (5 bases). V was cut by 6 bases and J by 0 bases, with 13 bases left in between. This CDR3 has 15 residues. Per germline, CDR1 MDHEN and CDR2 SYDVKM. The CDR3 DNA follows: TGTGCCAGCAGCCTAACCCCGGGGAGCACAGATACGCAGTATTTT. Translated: CASSLTPGSTDTQYF.